This is a list of T cell receptor beta chains from one sample in a study of T cell changes during pregnancy in multiple sclerosis. Only in-frame clones appear in the TCRdb table, and some are missing; sequencing was by immunoSEQ multiplex PCR. The sample consists of about 59,000 clones, about 93% of them appearing once. The source was CD8+ T cells from peripheral blood mononuclear cells, collected in the third trimester of pregnancy. The receptors come from a female donor with multiple sclerosis, enrolled in a pregnancy study. Each CDR3 is given with its conserved first and last residue. Each record gives: D gene, clone size, CDR3 length, J gene, V gene, CDR3 DNA, CDR3 protein. D genes are given only for firm matches. Clone size is shown for a subset of rows, as once, few, many or a class of expanded clone.

. | . | 14 | TRBJ2-1 | TRBV5-6 | TGTGCCAGCAGCTGGGGCGGGGTCTGGAATGAGCAGTTCTTC | CASSWGGVWNEQFF
. | . | 15 | TRBJ2-2 | TRBV5-1 | TGCGCCAGCAGCTTGGTCCAGGGGTCCGCCGGGGAGCTGTTTTTT | CASSLVQGSAGELFF
. | . | 13 | TRBJ1-2 | TRBV6-5 | TGTGCCAGCAGCCGCGGCTCGGTCTCTGGCTACACCTTC | CASSRGSVSGYTF
. | . | 13 | TRBJ1-2 | TRBV5-6 | TGTGCCAGCAGCTTGTGGCAGAACTATGGCTACACCTTC | CASSLWQNYGYTF
TRBD1 | . | 16 | TRBJ2-7 | TRBV6-5 | TGTGCCAGCAGTTACATCGGACAGGGATGGTTCCACGAGCAGTACTTC | CASSYIGQGWFHEQYF
TRBD1 | . | 16 | TRBJ1-1 | TRBV27 | TGTGCCAGCAGTTTGAACAGGGGGCCGCGGGGCACTGAAGCTTTCTTT | CASSLNRGPRGTEAFF
. | . | 14 | TRBJ2-5 | TRBV7-2 | TGTGCCAGCAGCTTATCAGGACTTGGAGAGACCCAGTACTTC | CASSLSGLGETQYF
. | . | 16 | TRBJ1-1 | TRBV19 | TGTGCCAGTAGTATAGTCGGGGGGACGGTGAACACTGAAGCTTTCTTT | CASSIVGGTVNTEAFF
. | . | 13 | TRBJ2-7 | TRBV30 | TGTGCCTGGAGTGTGGATAGGGGAAGCGAGCAGTACTTC | CAWSVDRGSEQYF
TRBD2 | once | 15 | TRBJ2-7 | TRBV7-7 | TGTGCCAGCAGCCCCCTCTCGGGAGGGCCGCAGGAGCAGTACTTC | CASSPLSGGPQEQYF
. | once | 17 | TRBJ2-7 | TRBV25-1 | TGTGCCAGCAGTGAATCGACGAGGACTACCGAAATGTACGAGCAGTACTTC | CASSESTRTTEMYEQYF
. | . | 12 | TRBJ1-2 | TRBV11-2 | TGTGCCACTTCGGGGGGCGGGAGGGGCTACACCTTC | CATSGGGRGYTF
TRBD1 | . | 15 | TRBJ1-2 | TRBV19 | TGTGCCAGTAGTCAATGGACAGGGAAGATGGATGGCTACACCTTC | CASSQWTGKMDGYTF
TRBD2 | . | 16 | TRBJ2-3 | TRBV4-3 | TGCGCCAGCAGCCACGTAGGGACTAGCGGGACAGATACGCAGTATTTT | CASSHVGTSGTDTQYF
. | . | 13 | TRBJ2-7 | TRBV11-2 | TGTGCCAGCAGCTTAGCGGGACTCTACGAGCAGTACTTC | CASSLAGLYEQYF
. | . | 12 | TRBJ2-2 | TRBV19 | TGTGCCAGTAGTCTCTCTACCGGGGAGCTGTTTTTT | CASSLSTGELFF
. | . | 10 | TRBJ2-7 | TRBV20-1 | TGCAGCCCTATAGTAGTGGAGTGGTACTTC | CSPIVVEWYF
TRBD1 | . | 17 | TRBJ1-3 | TRBV6-4 | TGTGCCAGCAGTGACTTGGGACAGGTTAACTCTGGAAACACCATATATTTT | CASSDLGQVNSGNTIYF